This T cell receptor beta chain derives from a study of post-analysis software for immune sequencing data. Study-wide points: There were roughly 5 TRBV segments more frequent in patients than controls, and TRBV5-6, TRBV5-1 and TRBV20-1 were among them.

Unique molecular identifiers had been added to the TCR beta cDNA libraries. TCRdb re-analysed the PCR reads in MiXCR, keeping a single row per CDR3 protein. The sample has hundreds of thousands of distinct CDR3 sequences; roughly 30% are singletons. Concerning this clonotype: The antigen is unknown.

Germline CDR1 and CDR2: SGHRS and YFSETQ. Trimming removed 0 bases from V and 6 bases from J, with 15 bases in between. CDR3 size: 15 residues. The sequenced sample consisted of blood. This chain connects TRBV5-1 to TRBJ1-1; D remains ambiguous. The receptor was derived from a girl aged 5 to 17 with multiple sclerosis. CDR3 in amino acids: CASSLAGPSSAEAFF. CDR3 sequence (DNA): TGCGCCAGCAGCTTGGCCGGGCCATCCAGCGCTGAAGCTTTCTTT.